The 7 T cell receptor beta chains below all came from one sample that was sequenced in a study of human thymus T cells. Clones were sequenced by immunoSEQ multiplex PCR, and TCRdb holds only the in-frame ones, with some missing. Of around 70,000 clones in the sample, 85% to 95% were seen once. During corrective heart surgery, resections were taken, and the thymus tissue came from them. Sequenced material: thymus tissue. The source of these receptors is a girl less than two years old with a congenital heart defect but otherwise immunologically healthy.

This chain joins TRBV14 and TRBJ2-4, with TRBD2 identical over 9 bases. The CDR3 spans 19 residues. After removal of 1 base from V and 5 bases from J, the junction contained 15 bases not matched to a gene. CDR1 is SGHDN and CDR2 is FVKESK in the germline V gene. CDR3 region: CASSQGWGLAPLRENIQYF. DNA of the CDR3: TGTGCCAGCAGCCAAGGATGGGGACTAGCTCCCTTGAGGGAAAACATTCAGTACTTC. The full variable domain, with the rest looked up from reference TRBV14 and TRBJ2-4, is EAGVTQFPSHSVIEKGQTVTLRCDPISGHDNLYWYRRVMGKEIKFLLHFVKESKQDESGMPNNRFLAERTGGTYSTLKVQPAELEDSGVYFCASSQGWGLAPLRENIQYFGAGTRLSVL.

This chain connects TRBV21-1 to TRBJ2-1; TRBD2 is the table's D call, not checked against the DNA. TRBV21-1 is given as a pseudogene. This CDR3 is built from 18 residues. The CDR3 protein is CASSKMSGTSGRRNEQFF. CDR3 sequence (DNA): TGTGCCAGCAGCAAAATGTCCGGGACTAGCGGGAGGCGAAATGAGCAGTTCTTC.

In this sample, this clone turned up a few times. The chain is built from TRBV30 and TRBJ2-1; tentative D call: TRBD2 (6 bases). Germline V lookup: CDR1 GTSNPN, CDR2 SVGIG (reference sequence). Trimming left V 1 base short and J 0 bases short, with 13 bases between. This CDR3 has 16 amino acids. The CDR3 DNA sequence: TGTGCCTGGAGTGGCGCTCGGGGGAGCTCCTACAATGAGCAGTTCTTC. Its translation is CAWSGARGSSYNEQFF.

CDR3: CASSLNGGNTIYF. The CDR3 region has the DNA TGTGCCAGCAGCTTGAATGGGGGAAACACCATATATTTT. V gene TRBV5-6 combines with J gene TRBJ1-3; unclear D gene. The CDR3 runs 13 residues. Trimming took 1 base from V and 4 from J, leaving 6 bases between them. CDR1 and CDR2 from the germline V gene are SGHDT and YYEEEE.

The CDR3 loop reads CASSPERLSRPYGYTF. Written as DNA, the CDR3 is TGTGCCAGCAGCCCCGAGCGTCTGTCACGCCCTTATGGCTACACCTTC. This chain joins TRBV14 and TRBJ1-2, with D unresolved. V shed 4 bases and J shed 5 bases, with 20 bases lying between them. This CDR3 contains 16 residues. CDR1 and CDR2 from the germline V gene are SGHDN and FVKESK.

The chain combines TRBV6-5 with TRBJ2-1; D call uncertain. There are 11 residues in the CDR3. Germline V gene lookup returns CDR1 MNHEY and CDR2 SVGAGI. V gave up 7 bases and J gave up 5 bases, with 6 bases separating them. This chain's CDR3 is CASNGDNEQFF. CDR3 nucleotide sequence: TGTGCCAGCAACGGAGACAATGAGCAGTTCTTC.

This chain links TRBV27 with TRBJ2-3; TRBD2 matches 11 bases. The CDR3 runs to 18 residues. Germline lookup yields CDR1 MNHEY and CDR2 SMNVEV (reference sequence). V shed 5 bases and J 2 bases; nucleotides not matched to a gene: 12. The CDR3 region has the DNA TGTGCCAGCAGTATACCCCCCGGACTAGCGGGTCTCACAGATACGCAGTATTTT. Amino acids: CASSIPPGLAGLTDTQYF.